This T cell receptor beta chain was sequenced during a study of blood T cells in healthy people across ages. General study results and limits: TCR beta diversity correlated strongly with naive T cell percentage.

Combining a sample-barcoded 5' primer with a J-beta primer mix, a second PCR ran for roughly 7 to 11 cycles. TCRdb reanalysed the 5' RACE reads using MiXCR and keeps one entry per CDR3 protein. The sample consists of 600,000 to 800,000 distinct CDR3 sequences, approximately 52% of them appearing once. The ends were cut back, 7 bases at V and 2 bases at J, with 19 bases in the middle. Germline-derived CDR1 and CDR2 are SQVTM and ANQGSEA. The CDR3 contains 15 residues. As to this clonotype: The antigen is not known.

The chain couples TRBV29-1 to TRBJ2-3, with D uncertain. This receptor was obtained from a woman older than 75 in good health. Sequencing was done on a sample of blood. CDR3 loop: CSAGKGTDFTDTQYF. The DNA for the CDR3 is TGCAGCGCCGGCAAAGGAACCGACTTCACAGATACGCAGTATTTT.